The next 21 T cell receptor beta chains were all read from a single sample in a study of cytomegalovirus exposure and HLA in healthy donors. PCR was performed using 60 Vbeta and 13 Jbeta primers. Measured with immunoSEQ multiplex PCR; TCRdb has only the in-frame clones, and not every one. Among around 180,000 clones listed, 79% were seen once. Sequencing was carried out using PBMCs. Receptor source: a woman between 40 and 50 years old in good health and CMV-seronegative.

This clone was seen just once. This chain uses TRBV12-2 with TRBJ1-5. TRBV12-2 is a pseudogene. The CDR3 is 15 residues long. This CDR3 is CASRLSRAGGQPQHF. CDR3 sequence (DNA): TGTGCAAGTCGCTTAAGCAGGGCGGGAGGGCAGCCCCAGCATTTT.

The V and J genes are TRBV6-4 and TRBJ2-1, with 7 bases lining up with TRBD2. V gave up 0 bases and J gave up 6 bases; unmatched junction bases: 2. Germline V lookup: CDR1 MRHNA, CDR2 SNTAGT. The CDR3 is 14 residues long. The CDR3 spells CASSDSGGSNEQFF. In DNA, the CDR3 is TGTGCCAGCAGTGACTCGGGGGGGTCCAATGAGCAGTTCTTC.

Only a few counts were recorded for this clone. The chain recombines TRBV11-1 with TRBJ2-5, with TRBD1 identical over 8 bases. This CDR3 is 15 amino acids long. The V and J ends lost 4 bases and 5 bases, in that order; junction bases with no gene match: 9. Germline V gives CDR1 SGHAT, CDR2 FQDESV (reference sequence). CDR3 sequence (DNA): TGTGCCAGCAGCTCGGGACAGGCGGAGTCCGAGACCCAGTACTTC. It codes for CASSSGQAESETQYF.

CDR3 DNA sequence: TGTGCCAGCAGTTATAGCGGGACAGGGCTCTACGAGCAGTACTTC. It encodes CASSYSGTGLYEQYF. The genes are TRBV6-5 and TRBJ2-7; perhaps TRBD1 as D (9 bases). V was shortened by 3 bases and J by 3 bases, with 15 bases between the two germline ends. CDR1 is MNHEY, CDR2 SVGAGI, per germline. This CDR3 spans 15 amino acids.

This clone was found a few times. The chain joins TRBV6-1 to TRBJ1-3; 7 nucleotides agree with TRBD1. This CDR3 is 14 amino acids long. Germline-derived CDR1 and CDR2 are MNHNS and SASEGT. V lost 6 bases and J lost 5; bases outside the gene matches: 7. The CDR3 coding sequence is TGTGCCAGCAGAGAACCAGGGGGGAGAAACACCATATATTTT. Protein: CASREPGGRNTIYF.

The V and J genes are TRBV9 and TRBJ2-7; D possibly corresponds to TRBD2 (6 bases). The V and J ends lost 4 bases and 0 bases respectively, with 11 bases between them. Per germline, CDR1 SGDLS and CDR2 YYNGEE. CDR3 length: 14 residues. The CDR3 DNA sequence: TGTGCCAGCAGCCTCGCCGGGGGCTCCTACGAGCAGTACTTC. Translating it yields CASSLAGGSYEQYF. Full variable domain (remainder filled in from reference TRBV9 and TRBJ2-7): DSGVTQTPKHLITATGQRVTLRCSPRSGDLSVYWYQQSLDQGLQFLIQYYNGEERAKGNILERFSAQQFPDLHSELNLSSLELGDSALYFCASSLAGGSYEQYFGPGTRLTVT.

The chain uses TRBV7-9 and TRBJ2-3; a weak D match, TRBD2 (6 bases). There are 16 residues in the CDR3. Trimming removed 2 bases from V and 5 bases from J, with 17 bases in between. Germline CDR1 reads SEHNR; CDR2 reads FQNEAQ (reference sequence). The CDR3 here is CASSLSPSRTKDTQYF. DNA for the CDR3: TGTGCCAGCAGCTTAAGCCCTAGCCGGACTAAAGATACGCAGTATTTT.

The V gene is TRBV6-5, the J gene TRBJ1-3; tentative D call: TRBD1 (5 bases). Trimming cost V 7 bases and J 0 bases, with 13 bases left between them. Per the germline V gene, CDR1 is MNHEY and CDR2 is SVGAGI. The CDR3 is 15 amino acids. CDR3 sequence reads: CASITTASSGNTIYF. The DNA for the CDR3 is TGTGCCAGCATCACGACAGCGAGCTCTGGAAACACCATATATTTT.

The V call is TRBV4-1, the J call TRBJ2-2; 15 bases match TRBD2. The germline V gene encodes CDR1 MGHRA and CDR2 YSYEKL. J was trimmed by 4 bases and V by 4 bases; bases with no gene match: 7. This CDR3 contains 18 residues. CDR3 in amino acids: CASSPRTSGGAFTGELFF. The CDR3 DNA sequence: TGCGCCAGCAGCCCTAGGACTAGCGGGGGGGCTTTCACCGGGGAGCTGTTTTTT.

The chain joins TRBV19 to TRBJ1-1; D possibly corresponds to TRBD1 (5 bases). Germline CDR1 is LNHDA and CDR2 is SQIVND (reference sequence). The CDR3 runs 12 residues. Trimming left V 7 bases short and J 4 bases short, with 10 bases between. The CDR3 protein is CASKARATEAFF. The CDR3 coding sequence is TGTGCCAGTAAGGCCAGGGCCACTGAAGCTTTCTTT.

The chain joins TRBV5-4 to TRBJ2-5, with D tentatively TRBD2 (6 bases). TRBJ2-7 explains the end of the DNA better; the J call may be wrong. Germline-derived CDR1 and CDR2 are SGHNT and YYREEE (reference sequence). The CDR3 consists of 15 residues. CDR3 amino acids: CASRSRQGGDHEQYF. CDR3 nucleotide sequence: TGTGCCAGCAGATCGAGGCAGGGAGGAGACCACGAGCAGTACTTC.

The rearrangement links TRBV6-5 to TRBJ2-2; a weak D match, TRBD1 (6 bases). The CDR3 runs to 14 residues. Germline assignment: CDR1 MNHEY and CDR2 SVGAGI. V dropped 0 bases and J dropped 4 bases, with 6 bases sitting between them. The CDR3 region is CASSYSGATGELFF. In DNA form, the CDR3 reads TGTGCCAGCAGTTACTCGGGGGCCACCGGGGAGCTGTTTTTT.

As DNA, the CDR3 is TGTGCCAGTTCGGGGGGGAACGGCTACACCTTC. Translating gives CASSGGNGYTF. This sequence joins TRBV27 and TRBJ1-2; a weak D match, TRBD1 (5 bases). Trimming left V 9 bases short and J 8 bases short, with 13 bases between. The CDR3 runs to 11 residues. Germline values: CDR1 MNHEY, CDR2 SMNVEV (reference sequence).

The V gene is TRBV19, the J gene TRBJ2-6, with 10 nucleotides matching TRBD2. CDR3 length: 18 amino acids. The germline V gene encodes CDR1 LNHDA and CDR2 SQIVND (reference sequence). The V gene end was trimmed by 7 bases and the J gene end by 1 base; junction bases not matched to a gene: 10. The CDR3 reads CASTQRGGIASGANVLTF. The CDR3 DNA is TGTGCCAGTACCCAGCGGGGGGGTATAGCTTCTGGGGCCAACGTCCTGACTTTC. Full variable domain (remainder filled in from reference TRBV19 and TRBJ2-6): DGGITQSPKYLFRKEGQNVTLSCEQNLNHDAMYWYRQDPGQGLRLIYYSQIVNDFQKGDIAEGYSVSREKKESFPLTVTSAQKNPTAFYLCASTQRGGIASGANVLTFGAGSRLTVL.

The chain has TRBV18 and TRBJ1-2; D gene uncertain. This CDR3 is built from 14 residues. Trimming took off 1 base at V and 3 bases at J, with 9 bases between the two ends. CDR1 is KGHSH, CDR2 LQKENI, per germline. CDR3 in amino acids: CASSPLERDYGYTF. DNA of the CDR3: TGTGCCAGCTCACCACTAGAACGGGACTATGGCTACACCTTC.

This clone was seen just once. The chain combines TRBV9 with TRBJ2-5, with D tentatively TRBD2 (6 bases). This CDR3 contains 15 residues. The V and J ends lost 4 bases and 2 bases respectively, with 15 bases between them. Germline-derived CDR1 and CDR2 are SGDLS and YYNGEE. The CDR3 DNA reads TGTGCCAGCAGCACTCAATCCGGGACTCAAGAGACCCAGTACTTC. It encodes CASSTQSGTQETQYF.

CDR3 amino acids: CASSIGQTQETQYF. The CDR3, as DNA: TGTGCCAGCAGCATTGGACAGACCCAAGAGACCCAGTACTTC. The rearrangement links TRBV13 to TRBJ2-5; D possibly corresponds to TRBD1 (6 bases). The germline CDR1 and CDR2 sequences are PRHDT and FYEKMQ (reference sequence). The CDR3 has 14 residues. Between the trimmed V and J ends, which lost 5 bases and 1 base, there was a span of 11 bases.

CDR3 amino acids: CASSENSMNTEAFF. The CDR3 coding sequence is TGTGCCAGCAGTGAGAACAGCATGAACACTGAAGCTTTCTTT. The chain carries TRBV6-1 and TRBJ1-1, with D hard to call. This CDR3 contains 14 residues. V was shortened by 3 bases and J by 0 bases, with 8 bases between the two germline ends. Germline loops: CDR1 MNHNS, CDR2 SASEGT.

The chain joins TRBV2 to TRBJ2-2; 10 positions match TRBD1. The CDR3 length is 15 residues. The germline V gene has CDR1 SNHLY and CDR2 FYNNEI. J lost 6 bases, V lost 6 bases, and 7 bases had no gene match. The CDR3 DNA sequence: TGTGCCAGCAGAGCCGACAGGGGGCGTTCCGGGGAGCTGTTTTTT. As protein: CASRADRGRSGELFF.

V is TRBV9 and J is TRBJ2-5; 7 nucleotides match TRBD1. The CDR3 length is 14 residues. Germline CDR1 reads SGDLS; CDR2 reads YYNGEE. The V gene end was trimmed by 2 bases and the J gene end by 4 bases; junction bases not matched to a gene: 5. CDR3 in amino acids: CASSVEAGGETQYF. DNA of the CDR3: TGTGCCAGCAGCGTTGAGGCAGGGGGAGAGACCCAGTACTTC.

Regarding this clone: Sequence at one end of the junction differs from germline and may be a read error. The V and J genes are TRBV7-9 and TRBJ1-2, with D possibly matching TRBD1 (6 bases). Germline-derived CDR1 and CDR2 are SEHNR and FQNEAQ (reference sequence). The CDR3 covers 14 residues. The CDR3 reads CASSLWTDNYGCTF. DNA of the CDR3: TGTGCCAGCAGCTTATGGACAGACAACTATGGCTGCACCTTC.